The 20 T cell receptor beta chains below come from one sample, sequenced in a study of OX40 agonist ivuxolimab in advanced cancers. The protocol was immunoSEQ multiplex PCR, while the TCRdb copy is restricted to in-frame clones and leaves out a portion. The repertoire includes roughly 82,000 clones, approximately 82% of them detected once, and approximately 0.79% sits in the top ten. The sequencing here drew on CD4+ or CD8+ T cells sorted from blood, taken in a trial of the OX40 agonist ivuxolimab. These receptors were obtained from an adult with an advanced solid tumor such as melanoma, head and neck, liver or kidney cancer.

On this clone: The germline gene is not matched at one end of the junction; a read error may be the cause. The chain links TRBV7-7 to TRBJ2-3; 11 positions agree with TRBD2. CDR1 SSHAT and CDR2 FNYEAQ come from the germline V gene (reference sequence). CDR3 length: 17 amino acids. The CDR3 spells CASSLGGTSGITDTQYF. As DNA, the CDR3 is TGTGCTAGCAGCTTAGGAGGGACTAGCGGCATCACAGATACGCAGTATTTT. Drawing the rest from reference TRBV7-7 and TRBJ2-3, the complete variable domain is GAGVSQSPRYKVTKRGQDVTLRCDPISSHATLYWYQQALGQGPEFLTYFNYEAQPDKSGLPSDRFSAERPEGSISTLTIQRTEQRDSAMYRCASSLGGTSGITDTQYFGPGTRLTVL.

V and J are TRBV11-2 and TRBJ1-1, with TRBD1 identical over 7 bases. Germline trimming cut 5 bases from V and 3 bases from J; bases unmatched to any gene: 15. CDR1 SGHAT and CDR2 FQNNGV come from the germline V gene. This CDR3 comprises 17 residues. This CDR3 is CASSGRDRRLTDTEAFF. The CDR3 DNA follows: TGTGCCAGCAGCGGCCGGGACAGAAGACTTACAGACACTGAAGCTTTCTTT. Full variable domain (rest looked up from reference TRBV11-2 and TRBJ1-1): EAGVAQSPRYKIIEKRQSVAFWCNPISGHATLYWYQQILGQGPKLLIQFQNNGVVDDSQLPKDRFSAERLKGVDSTLKIQPAKLEDSAVYLCASSGRDRRLTDTEAFFGQGTRLTVV.

The chain couples TRBV5-3 to TRBJ2-1, with 8 bases fitting TRBD2. TRBV5-3 is given ORF status, its function remaining uncertain. CDR3 length: 17 amino acids. V dropped 1 base and J dropped 2; count of bases not matched to a gene: 8. The CDR3 DNA sequence: TGTGCCAGAAGCTTGAAGCCCCAGCGGGGGACCTACAATGAGCAGTTCTTC. Its translation is CARSLKPQRGTYNEQFF.

J is TRBJ1-6 and V is TRBV7-3; D gene uncertain. CDR1 and CDR2 from the germline V gene are SGHTA and FQGTGA. The CDR3 loop spans 15 amino acids. Trimming took off 8 bases at V and 0 bases at J, with 11 bases between the two ends. The CDR3 DNA sequence: TGTGCCAGCTCCCAAGGCAGCTCCTATAATTCACCCCTCCACTTT. It encodes CASSQGSSYNSPLHF.

The rearrangement joins TRBV5-5 to TRBJ1-2, with D perhaps TRBD1 (6 bases). Germline loops: CDR1 SGHKS, CDR2 YYEKEE (reference sequence). V was clipped by 4 bases and J by 6 bases, with 13 bases between them. This CDR3 has 13 amino acids. The CDR3, as DNA: TGTGCCAGCAGCGCACAGCAGGGGAATGGCTACACCTTC. Protein sequence: CASSAQQGNGYTF.

The rearrangement joins TRBV6-5 to TRBJ2-5; D not resolved. V dropped 2 bases and J dropped 5 bases, with 12 bases sitting between them. The CDR3 is made up of 14 amino acids. Germline CDR1 reads MNHEY; CDR2 reads SVGAGI. The CDR3 DNA is TGTGCCAGCAGTTACCGGGTTTGGTGGGAGACCCAGTACTTC. Translation: CASSYRVWWETQYF.

This clone was observed a handful of times. The chain links TRBV15 to TRBJ2-1; 7 bases are shared with TRBD1. Germline CDR1 and CDR2: LNHNV and YYDKDF (reference sequence). The junction had 8 bases not matched to a gene; V was cut back by 3 bases and J by 6 bases. This CDR3 comprises 15 residues. CDR3 DNA: TGTGCCACCAGCAGCCAGACAGGGTATGGCAATGAGCAGTTCTTC. Amino acid sequence: CATSSQTGYGNEQFF.

In DNA form, the CDR3 reads TGTGCCAGCAGCCAGGAGGCCTTGACAGGGACCACCTACGAGCAGTACTTC. Residues: CASSQEALTGTTYEQYF. The chain recombines TRBV4-2 with TRBJ2-7; TRBD1 matches at 7 bases. Germline V CDR1 and CDR2: LGHNA, YNFKEQ. V shed 3 bases, J shed 2 bases, and the junction held 13 bases outside the gene matches. This CDR3 contains 17 residues.

The chain employs TRBV19 and TRBJ2-2, with D tentatively TRBD1 (5 bases). The CDR3 totals 14 residues. Trimming took 7 bases from V and 6 from J, leaving 15 bases between them. Germline CDR1 LNHDA, CDR2 SQIVND (reference sequence). CDR3 loop: CASIKSGASGELFF. CDR3 nucleotides: TGTGCCAGTATCAAGAGTGGGGCTTCCGGGGAGCTGTTTTTT.

The chain uses TRBV6-1 and TRBJ2-3, with D possibly called TRBD1 or TRBD2 (6 bases each). This CDR3 is 14 amino acids long. V lost 11 bases to trimming and J lost 0 bases, with 15 bases between them. Germline lookup yields CDR1 MNHNS and CDR2 SASEGT. The CDR3 here is CAAYKGGSTDTQYF. CDR3 nucleotide sequence: TGTGCCGCGTATAAGGGGGGAAGCACAGATACGCAGTATTTT.

CDR3 residues: CASSDHSGAGNTIYF. CDR3 bases: TGTGCCAGTAGTGACCATTCAGGAGCTGGAAACACCATATATTTT. This chain joins TRBV19 and TRBJ1-3; D not certain. The CDR3 runs to 15 residues. The germline V gene has CDR1 LNHDA and CDR2 SQIVND (reference sequence). V was pared by 5 bases and J by 2 bases, with 13 bases between. Full variable domain (remainder filled in from reference TRBV19 and TRBJ1-3): DGGITQSPKYLFRKEGQNVTLSCEQNLNHDAMYWYRQDPGQGLRLIYYSQIVNDFQKGDIAEGYSVSREKKESFPLTVTSAQKNPTAFYLCASSDHSGAGNTIYFGEGSWLTVV.

This clone has only one observation. This chain connects TRBV5-6 to TRBJ2-4; D possibly uses TRBD1 or TRBD2 (5 bases each). V lost 4 bases to trimming and J lost 7 bases, with 15 bases between them. In germline, CDR1 is SGHDT, CDR2 YYEEEE. This CDR3 is 14 amino acids long. DNA of the CDR3: TGTGCCAGCAGCAACCGGGACCCCGCGAACATTCAGTACTTC. This codes for CASSNRDPANIQYF.

The CDR3: CASSKEGGYSQPQHF. The CDR3 coding sequence is TGTGCCAGCAGCAAAGAAGGTGGCTATTCACAGCCCCAGCATTTT. The genes are TRBV21-1 and TRBJ1-5. TRBV21-1 is given as a pseudogene. This CDR3 has 15 amino acids.

This clone has a single count. The chain recombines TRBV12-5 with TRBJ2-2; D possibly uses TRBD1 or TRBD2 (5 bases each). V lost 5 bases to trimming and J lost 3 bases, with 16 bases between them. Per germline, CDR1 LGHNT and CDR2 FRNRAP. This CDR3 region has 16 residues. The CDR3 bases are TGTGCTAGTGGTATGACAGAGGGGTACTACACCGGGGAGCTGTTTTTT. Translation gives CASGMTEGYYTGELFF.

This chain joins TRBV9 and TRBJ2-2; D remains unclear. The germline V gene encodes CDR1 SGDLS and CDR2 YYNGEE. CDR3 length equals 13 residues. V was trimmed by 3 bases and J by 1 base, leaving 4 bases between them. DNA for the CDR3: TGTGCCAGCAGCGACCGGAACACCGGGGAGCTGTTTTTT. This encodes CASSDRNTGELFF.

V usage is TRBV7-2 and J usage is TRBJ2-5; 15 positions match TRBD2. Germline CDR1 is SGHTA and CDR2 is FQGNSA. The CDR3 sequence is 18 residues long. After removal of 1 base from V and 4 bases from J, the junction contained 7 bases not matched to a gene. This CDR3 is CASSLGWGLAGGGETQYF. Written as DNA, the CDR3 is TGTGCCAGCAGCTTAGGCTGGGGACTAGCGGGGGGCGGAGAGACCCAGTACTTC. The whole variable domain, remainder taken from reference TRBV7-2 and TRBJ2-5, is GAGVSQSPSNKVTEKGKDVELRCDPISGHTALYWYRQSLGQGLEFLIYFQGNSAPDKSGLPSDRFSAERTGGSVSTLTIQRTQQEDSAVYLCASSLGWGLAGGGETQYFGPGTRLLVL.

CDR3 protein: CASSVGSSEMAGNTIYF. The DNA of the CDR3 is TGTGCCAGCAGCGTAGGCTCGAGTGAAATGGCTGGAAACACCATATATTTT. The V call is TRBV9, the J call TRBJ1-3; D gene uncertain. Germline V gene lookup returns CDR1 SGDLS and CDR2 YYNGEE. Trimming took 0 bases from V and 2 from J, leaving 15 bases between them. This CDR3 has 17 residues. Looking up the rest from reference TRBV9 and TRBJ1-3 gives the full variable domain: DSGVTQTPKHLITATGQRVTLRCSPRSGDLSVYWYQQSLDQGLQFLIQYYNGEERAKGNILERFSAQQFPDLHSELNLSSLELGDSALYFCASSVGSSEMAGNTIYFGEGSWLTVV.

This chain links TRBV11-2 with TRBJ2-2; D gene uncertain. The CDR3 sequence is 12 residues long. Germline loops: CDR1 SGHAT, CDR2 FQNNGV. Trimming removed 11 bases from V and 4 bases from J, with 11 bases in between. CDR3 sequence (DNA): TGTGCCGGTCGCGGCGGCACCGGGGAGCTGTTTTTT. It is translated as CAGRGGTGELFF.

To note about this clone: The junction and the germline gene differ at one end; a read error may be behind it. The gene calls are TRBV29-1 and TRBJ2-5; D perhaps matches TRBD1 (6 bases). There are 13 residues in the CDR3. CDR1 and CDR2 from the germline V gene are SQVTM and ANQGSEA. The CDR3 spells CSVPRGTVEIQYF. In DNA, the CDR3 is TGCAGCGTCCCCAGGGGCACGGTAGAGATCCAGTACTTC.

The chain combines TRBV18 with TRBJ1-4; D is unclear. Germline assignment: CDR1 KGHSH and CDR2 LQKENI. Between the trimmed V and J ends, which lost 4 bases and 4 bases, there was a span of 7 bases. This CDR3 contains 13 residues. This chain's CDR3 is CASSRRDNEKLFF. The CDR3 DNA sequence: TGTGCCAGCTCACGCAGAGATAATGAAAAACTGTTTTTT.